By sample fraction, the clone carrying this T cell receptor (beta chain) is large (0.1 to 1%). The antigen remains undetermined. This record belongs to a study of T and B cells in COVID-19 patients. Study in general: Comorbidities linked to unfavorable COVID-19 outcome were present in about 90% of the roughly 20 active-infection patients.

The CDR3 runs to 14 residues. The germline CDR1 and CDR2 sequences are SGHVS and FNYEAQ. The V end lost 0 bases, the J end lost 1 base, and 7 bases lay between the germline ends. Whole-study results and caveats: Highly clonal in active COVID-19, TRB repertoires exceeded healthy-donor diversity and richness at recovery. The recovered cohort had under 3,000 exclusive TCR clusters, including over 30 low generation probability clusters.

Each TRB amplification used about 230-550 ng of genomic DNA from blood. BIOMED2 TRB-A/B primer pools were used in multiplex TRB PCR. MiXCR, run by TCRdb on the multiplex PCR reads, gives a single entry per CDR3 protein. The sample carries nearly 500 distinct CDR3 sequences, around 23% recorded once. The V call is TRBV7-6, the J call TRBJ2-7; D unresolved. The sequenced sample was blood. The sequence derives from a human donor with active COVID-19. CDR3 sequence: CASSLAGFSYEQYF. CDR3 nucleotide sequence: TGTGCCAGCAGCTTAGCGGGGTTTTCCTACGAGCAGTACTTC.